This T cell receptor (beta chain) derives from a study of radiotherapy plus CTLA-4 blockade in lung cancer. Study results and caveats: Some TCR clones had been derived from tumors. These clones expanded in peripheral blood after radiotherapy plus ipilimumab. It was early blood T cell clone dynamics, with interferon-beta, that reportedly best predicted response.

V lost 10 bases and J lost 7; bases outside the gene matches: 14. Germline V lookup: CDR1 MDHEN, CDR2 SYDVKM. The CDR3 spans 15 residues. Concerning this clone: What it recognizes is unknown.

Here immunoSEQ multiplex PCR was the method, and the copy in TCRdb shows in-frame clones only, minus some. The table lists 65,000 to 90,000 clones, roughly 87% of them singletons. Sequencing was performed on peripheral blood, taken from a patient treated with radiotherapy plus ipilimumab. The receptor's source is a human donor with non-small cell lung cancer that progressed on radiotherapy plus ipilimumab. This rearrangement joins TRBV28 to TRBJ1-5, with 9 bases fitting TRBD1. CDR3 sequence (DNA): TGTGCCACACAGCCGGGACAGGGATTGGGACAGCCCCAGCATTTT. This translates into CATQPGQGLGQPQHF.